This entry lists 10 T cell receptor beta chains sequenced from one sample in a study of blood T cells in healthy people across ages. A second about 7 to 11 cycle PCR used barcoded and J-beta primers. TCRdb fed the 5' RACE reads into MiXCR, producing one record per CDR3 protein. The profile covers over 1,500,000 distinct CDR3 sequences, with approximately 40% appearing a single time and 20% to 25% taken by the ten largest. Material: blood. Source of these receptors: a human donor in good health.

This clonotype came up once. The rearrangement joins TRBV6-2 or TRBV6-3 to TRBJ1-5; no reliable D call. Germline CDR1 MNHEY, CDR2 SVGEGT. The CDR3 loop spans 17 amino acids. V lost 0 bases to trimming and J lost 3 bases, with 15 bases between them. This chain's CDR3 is CASSYSIFNSNNQPQHF. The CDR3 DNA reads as TGTGCCAGCAGTTACTCGATATTCAACAGCAACAATCAGCCCCAGCATTTT.

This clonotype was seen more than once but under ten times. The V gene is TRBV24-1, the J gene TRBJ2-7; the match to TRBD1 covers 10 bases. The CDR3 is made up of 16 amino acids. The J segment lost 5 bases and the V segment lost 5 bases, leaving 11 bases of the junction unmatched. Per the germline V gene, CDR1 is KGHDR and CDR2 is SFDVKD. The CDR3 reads CATSALPGQGPHEQYF. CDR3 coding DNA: TGTGCCACCAGTGCCCTCCCGGGACAGGGGCCACACGAGCAGTACTTC.

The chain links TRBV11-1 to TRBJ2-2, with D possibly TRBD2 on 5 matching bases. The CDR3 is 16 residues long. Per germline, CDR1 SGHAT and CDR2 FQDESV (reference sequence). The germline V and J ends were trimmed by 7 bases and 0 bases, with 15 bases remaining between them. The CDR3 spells CASTHRERSNTGELFF. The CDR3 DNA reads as TGTGCCAGCACCCACCGGGAACGTTCGAACACCGGGGAGCTGTTTTTT.

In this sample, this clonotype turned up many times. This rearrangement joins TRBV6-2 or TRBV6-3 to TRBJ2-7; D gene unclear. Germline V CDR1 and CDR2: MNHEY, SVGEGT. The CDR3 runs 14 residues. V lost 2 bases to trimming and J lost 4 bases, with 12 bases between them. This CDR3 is CASSYNLEGYEQYF. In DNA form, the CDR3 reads TGTGCCAGCAGTTACAATCTAGAAGGGTACGAGCAGTACTTC.

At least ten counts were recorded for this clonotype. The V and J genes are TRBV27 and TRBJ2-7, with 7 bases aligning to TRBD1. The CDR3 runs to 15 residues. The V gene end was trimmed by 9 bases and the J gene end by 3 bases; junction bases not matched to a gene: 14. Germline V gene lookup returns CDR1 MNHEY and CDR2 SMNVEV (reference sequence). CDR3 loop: CASRSRDSVNYEQYF. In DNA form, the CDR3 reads TGTGCCAGTCGCAGCCGGGACAGCGTAAACTACGAGCAGTACTTC.

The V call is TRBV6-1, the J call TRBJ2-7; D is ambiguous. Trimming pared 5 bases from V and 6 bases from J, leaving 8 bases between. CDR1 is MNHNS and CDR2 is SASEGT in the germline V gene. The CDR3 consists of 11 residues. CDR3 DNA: TGTGCCAGCAGTCCGCCCCCCGAGCAGTACTTC. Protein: CASSPPPEQYF.

The CDR3 nucleotides are TGTGCCAGCAGTTTCGAAACGGGAGGCAGTGAAGCTTTCTTT. Amino acid sequence: CASSFETGGSEAFF. The V and J genes are TRBV28 and TRBJ1-1; D gene ambiguous. The germline CDR1 and CDR2 sequences are MDHEN and SYDVKM. CDR3 length: 14 residues. Deletions cut 3 bases from V and 7 bases from J, with 15 bases between.

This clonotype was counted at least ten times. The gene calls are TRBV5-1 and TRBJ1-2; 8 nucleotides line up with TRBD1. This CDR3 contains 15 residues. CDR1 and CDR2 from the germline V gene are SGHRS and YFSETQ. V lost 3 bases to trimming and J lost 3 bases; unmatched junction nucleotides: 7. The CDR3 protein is CASSSRDRGDYGYTF. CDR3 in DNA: TGCGCCAGCAGCTCTCGAGACAGGGGCGACTATGGCTACACCTTC.

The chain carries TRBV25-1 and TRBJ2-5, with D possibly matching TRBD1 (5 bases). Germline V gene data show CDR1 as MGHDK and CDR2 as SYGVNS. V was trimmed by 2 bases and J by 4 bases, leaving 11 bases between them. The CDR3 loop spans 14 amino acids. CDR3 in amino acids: CASSEPGARETQYF. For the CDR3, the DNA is TGTGCCAGCAGTGAACCTGGGGCGAGAGAGACCCAGTACTTC.

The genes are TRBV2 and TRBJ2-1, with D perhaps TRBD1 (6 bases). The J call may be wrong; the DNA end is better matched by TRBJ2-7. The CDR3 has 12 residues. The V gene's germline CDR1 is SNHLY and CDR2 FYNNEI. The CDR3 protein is CASIGQPYEQYF. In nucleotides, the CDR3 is TGTGCCAGCATAGGACAGCCCTACGAGCAGTACTTC.